This T cell receptor (beta chain) came from a study of T-cell memory formation after mild COVID-19. Whole-study findings and limits: Pre-infection memory harbored some responding clones, suggesting cross-reactive memory joined.

Worth noting for this clonotype: What it binds is unknown.

Germline values: CDR1 MNHEY, CDR2 SVGAGI. CDR3 length: 14 amino acids. MiXCR, applied by TCRdb to the 5' RACE reads, yields one record per CDR3 protein. This sample yields about 390,000 distinct CDR3 sequences, of which approximately 21% are seen a single time; about an eighth belongs to the top ten. The chain has TRBV6-5 and TRBJ2-7; 10 bases are shared with TRBD2. The J call is doubtful: the DNA matches TRBJ2-5 better. Sequenced: PBMCs or a T cell subset sorted from them (not recorded which). This receptor was taken from an adult woman who had mild COVID-19 (a few samples of this study predate the infection). Cell type and time point are not known. The CDR3 protein is CASRLLAGWETQYF. In nucleotides, the CDR3 is TGTGCCAGCAGATTACTAGCGGGGTGGGAGACCCAGTACTTC.